This T cell receptor delta chain appears in the sequencing data of a study of Vδ1+ human thymocytes. Study-level findings and limits: Thymic delta-chain repertoires held roughly 18% Vdelta2 sequences and few Vdelta3, despite high sort purity. Thymic TRG and TRD repertoires appeared highly polyclonal.

After alphabeta T cell depletion, CD3+ Vdelta1+ Vdelta2- thymocytes were sorted. This CDR3 comprises 18 residues. Germline assignment: CDR1 TSWWSYY and CDR2 QGS. V dropped 2 bases and J dropped 1; count of bases not matched to a gene: 10. As concerns this clone: Its antigen is not known.

RNA was extracted from the cells and then reverse transcribed. Multiplex PCR used pooled V-gene forward primers and a constant-region reverse primer to amplify CDR3s. TCRdb reprocessed the multiplex PCR reads using CATT. The table lists about 20,000 delta-chain clones, 7.5% to 9% of them singletons. The receptor comes from a child less than two years old who had congenital heart surgery. This chain joins TRDV1 and TRDJ1, with 10 bases matching TRDD3. The sequencing input was Vdelta1+ gamma-delta thymocytes from the thymus. Subset denoted: FACS-sorted CD3+ TCRalphabeta- TCRVdelta1+ TCRVdelta2- thymocytes. In nucleotides, the CDR3 is TGTGCTCTTGGGGAAATGACGCTAACTGGGGGATGCACCGATAAACTCATCTTT. Translating gives CALGEMTLTGGCTDKLIF.